These T cell receptor beta chains were read from a single sample in a study of blood T cell repertoires in COVID-19. Using immunoSEQ multiplex PCR, the repertoire was profiled, and TCRdb retains in-frame clones only, with some absent. Altogether over 65,000 clones are present, 80% being singletons, with the ten largest covering 12%. Specimen: peripheral blood. These receptors originate from a woman aged 35 to 49 with active or convalescent COVID-19. The conserved cysteine and the conserved F or W are not part of the CDR3 here. Fields, in order: D gene, J gene, V gene, CDR3 protein. D genes are given only for firm matches.

TRBD1 | TRBJ2-6 | TRBV7-2 | ASSSQGAGANVLT
NA | TRBJ2-3 | TRBV10-2 | ASRGGRVTDTQY
NA | TRBJ2-6 | TRBV29-1 | SVVQGPGANVLT
NA | TRBJ1-1 | TRBV10-3 | AISGGGRNTEAF
NA | TRBJ1-1 | TRBV7-9 | ASGTSWNTEAF
NA | TRBJ2-2 | TRBV7-8 | ASSLRGGENTGELF
TRBD1 | TRBJ2-2 | TRBV2 | ASRPGQGGTGELF
NA | TRBJ1-3 | TRBV30 | AWIRDNGNTIY
TRBD2 | TRBJ2-1 | TRBV29-1 | SVVGLAGRDEQF
TRBD1 | TRBJ2-4 | TRBV27 | ASSLNWPGTGRNIQY
NA | TRBJ1-1 | TRBV12-3/TRBV12-4 | ASSAGTEAF
NA | TRBJ1-5 | TRBV6-5 | ASSRDDQPQH
TRBD1 | TRBJ1-2 | TRBV7-9 | ASSSTGTANYGYT
NA | TRBJ2-3 | TRBV6-5 | ASGRDFTDTQY
NA | TRBJ1-3 | TRBV10-2 | ATRVQGGNTIY
NA | TRBJ1-1 | TRBV29-1 | SSSRGSGNTEAF
TRBD1 | TRBJ1-2 | TRBV4-1 | ASSQAPGDRNYGYT
NA | TRBJ1-4 | TRBV10-1 | ASSPLLRDSPLNEKLF
NA | TRBJ1-1 | TRBV11-2 | ASSLAGNTEAF
TRBD2 | TRBJ2-5 | TRBV15 | ATSRDQAGGGLETQY
NA | TRBJ1-1 | TRBV10-3 | AISESNRVNTEAF
NA | TRBJ1-3 | TRBV6-2/TRBV6-3 | ASSYPDSSSGNTIY
TRBD1 | TRBJ1-6 | TRBV28 | ASSEGTGYSPLH
TRBD1 | TRBJ2-2 | TRBV11-2 | ASSLRQGQGTGELF
NA | TRBJ1-2 | TRBV30 | AWSVTGVVGYGYT
NA | TRBJ2-7 | TRBV4-1 | ASSQWGGPYEQY
TRBD1 | TRBJ2-5 | TRBV14 | ASSQRDSGPQETQY
NA | TRBJ1-2 | TRBV12-3/TRBV12-4 | ASSRGGYGYT